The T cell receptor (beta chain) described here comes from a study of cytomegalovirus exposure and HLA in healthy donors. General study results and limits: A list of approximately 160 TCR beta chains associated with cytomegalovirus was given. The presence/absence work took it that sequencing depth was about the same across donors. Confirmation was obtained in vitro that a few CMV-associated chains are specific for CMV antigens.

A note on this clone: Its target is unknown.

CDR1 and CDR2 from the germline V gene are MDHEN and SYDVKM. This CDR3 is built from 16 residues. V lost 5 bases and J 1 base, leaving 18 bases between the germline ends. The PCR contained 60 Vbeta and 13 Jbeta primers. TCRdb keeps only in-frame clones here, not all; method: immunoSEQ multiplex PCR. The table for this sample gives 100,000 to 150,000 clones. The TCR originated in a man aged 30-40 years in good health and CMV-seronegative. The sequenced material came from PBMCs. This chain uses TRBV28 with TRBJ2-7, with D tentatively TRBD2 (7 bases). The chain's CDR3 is CASSPGGGTPSYEQYF. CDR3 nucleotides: TGTGCCAGCAGTCCCGGGGGAGGGACACCATCCTACGAGCAGTACTTC.